Listed below are T cell receptor beta chains from one sample, sequenced in a study of identical twins. TCRdb re-derived calls from the 5' RACE reads in MiXCR, one entry per CDR3 protein. The repertoire holds 300,000 or so distinct CDR3 sequences, with 8.5% to 9.5% as singletons. The sample was also reused in another study, on yellow fever vaccine responses in identical twins.

The sequencing input was CD8+ T cells sorted from blood. The source is a young woman in good health. Both conserved end residues are part of each CDR3. D genes are given only for firm matches. The size of a clone is reported for some rows only, either as once, few or many, or as a class for expanded clones.

j_call v_call d_call clone_size cdr3_length cdr3_nt cdr3_aa
TRBJ2-5 TRBV27 NA few 16 TGTGCCAGCAGCCACGGGCGGCAGGGAGCACAAGAGACCCAGTACTTC CASSHGRQGAQETQYF
TRBJ2-1 TRBV5-1 NA few 12 TGCGCCAGCAGCGGACCGCCTGGTGAGCAGTTCTTC CASSGPPGEQFF
TRBJ2-1 TRBV6-5 TRBD1 NA 16 TGTGCCAGCAGTTATTCCTCCGGGACAGGTGACAATGAGCAGTTCTTC CASSYSSGTGDNEQFF
TRBJ2-4 TRBV12-3/TRBV12-4 NA many 11 TGTGCCAGCAGTTTAGGGGAAACCGATTCCTTC CASSLGETDSF
TRBJ2-1 TRBV10-3 NA many 15 TGTGCCATCAGTGATAAGGGAGTCTCCTACAATGAGCAGTTCTTC CAISDKGVSYNEQFF
TRBJ2-5 TRBV19 NA NA 14 TGTGCCAGTAGTCCGCGACTATCGGGGGAGACCCAGTACTTC CASSPRLSGETQYF
TRBJ2-1 TRBV27 NA many 13 TGTGCCAGCAGCCTCACTGGACACAATGAGCAGTTCTTC CASSLTGHNEQFF
TRBJ2-5 TRBV11-2 TRBD1 few 15 TGTGCCAGCATCGTTGGACAGGGGAGAGGAGAGACCCAGTACTTC CASIVGQGRGETQYF
TRBJ2-3 TRBV4-3 TRBD2 few 17 TGCGCCAGCAGCCCTCATTTGATTTTAGCGGGATCAGATACGCAGTATTTT CASSPHLILAGSDTQYF
TRBJ2-4 TRBV20-1 TRBD2 many 14 TGCAGTGGAGGAGCGGGGCTAGCCAAAAACATTCAGTACTTC CSGGAGLAKNIQYF
TRBJ2-1 TRBV12-3/TRBV12-4 TRBD2 many 16 TGTGCCAGCAAAGGGACTAGCGGGAGAACTATTTATGAGCAGTTCTTC CASKGTSGRTIYEQFF
TRBJ2-2 TRBV6-1 NA few 15 TGTGCCAGCAGTGCTGAGATCGCGAACACCGGGGAGCTGTTTTTT CASSAEIANTGELFF
TRBJ2-7 TRBV28 NA few 14 TGTGCCAGCAGTTTTAATAGGTATTTCTACGAGCAGTACTTC CASSFNRYFYEQYF
TRBJ1-1 TRBV7-9 NA few 12 TGTGCCAGCAGCTTAGATGGGGGAGAAGCTTTCTTT CASSLDGGEAFF
TRBJ2-7 TRBV4-1 TRBD1 few 13 TGCGCCAGCAGCCAAGAACAGGGGCGCGAGCAGTACTTC CASSQEQGREQYF
TRBJ2-1 TRBV2 TRBD2 NA 21 TGTGCCAGCAGTGAAGATCCCCTTGGAGAGCGGGGGGCCCCGTCCGACAATGAGCAGTTCTTC CASSEDPLGERGAPSDNEQFF
TRBJ2-5 TRBV6-2/TRBV6-3 TRBD2 NA 16 TGTGCCACCAAAAGCGGGAGTTTGGAGTACCAAGAGACCCAGTACTTC CATKSGSLEYQETQYF
TRBJ2-7 TRBV28 TRBD2 few 14 TGTGCCAGCAGTTGGACACTTGGGGGGGGAGAGCAGTACTTC CASSWTLGGGEQYF
TRBJ2-1 TRBV16 NA NA 14 TGTGCCAGCAGCCAATTGGGGGTCGGCAATGAGCAGTTCTTC CASSQLGVGNEQFF
TRBJ2-1 TRBV27 NA NA 16 TGTGCCAGCAGTTTATCGGATGACAGCTCCTACAATGAGGAGTTCTTC CASSLSDDSSYNEEFF
TRBJ2-3 TRBV24-1 NA NA 16 TGTGCCACCAGTGACTACGACAGTACCCTGGCAGATACGCAGTATTTT CATSDYDSTLADTQYF
TRBJ2-1 TRBV28 TRBD2 NA 15 TGTGCCAGCAGGCAGACTAGCGGACTTTACAATGAGCAGTTCTTC CASRQTSGLYNEQFF
TRBJ2-2 TRBV4-3 TRBD1 many 16 TGCGCCAGCAGCCAAGCTTCAGGGACAGGGGCCGGGGAGCTGTTTTTT CASSQASGTGAGELFF
TRBJ1-2 TRBV20-1 NA few 13 TGCAGTGCTAGATTATTGACAGGCTACGGCTACACCTTC CSARLLTGYGYTF
TRBJ2-2 TRBV21-1 NA NA 17 TGTGCCAGCAGCAAGCGAAGGACTAGCGGAAACACCGGGGAGCTGTTTTTT CASSKRRTSGNTGELFF
TRBJ1-2 TRBV7-9 NA NA 13 TGTGCCAGCAGCTTAGTCACATCTGATGGCTACACCTTC CASSLVTSDGYTF
TRBJ2-1 TRBV5-1 NA many 12 TGCGCCAGCAGCTTGGAGGGTACTGAGCAGTTCTTC CASSLEGTEQFF
TRBJ2-2 TRBV29-1 TRBD2 NA 14 TGCAGCGGACGTACTAGCGGGTACACCGGGGAGCTGTTTTTT CSGRTSGYTGELFF
TRBJ2-3 TRBV7-9 TRBD2 many 16 TGTGCCAGCAGCTTACTGGCTAGCGGGGGTGGAGATACGCAGTATTTT CASSLLASGGGDTQYF
TRBJ2-5 TRBV6-2/TRBV6-3 NA NA 19 TGTGCCAGCACCCTTTCAGGGCACGCGGAATTGGGTATTCAAGAGACCCAGTACTTC CASTLSGHAELGIQETQYF
TRBJ2-3 TRBV5-4 NA few 16 TGTGCCAGCAGCTTGGTACAGGGAGAGGGTTCAGATACGCAGTATTTT CASSLVQGEGSDTQYF
TRBJ2-6 TRBV6-1 NA NA 16 TGTGCCAGCAGTGAATATGGGGGCGCTGGGGCCAACGTCCTGACTTTC CASSEYGGAGANVLTF
TRBJ2-1 TRBV4-3 TRBD2 NA 14 TGCGCCAGCAGCCCGACTAGCGTGGACAATGAGCAGTTCTTC CASSPTSVDNEQFF
TRBJ2-7 TRBV7-9 NA many 14 TGTGCCAGCAGCTCTCCGGGGAGCTCCTACGAGCAGTACTTC CASSSPGSSYEQYF
TRBJ2-1 TRBV6-2/TRBV6-3 NA NA 15 TGTGCCAGCAGTCAAACTATCGAGGGGAACAATGAGCAGTTCTTC CASSQTIEGNNEQFF
TRBJ2-1 TRBV20-1 NA few 12 TGCAGTCCCCACAACTTACCCAATGAGCAGTTCTTC CSPHNLPNEQFF
TRBJ2-7 TRBV20-1 NA many 13 TGCAGTGCTAGCGAGACTACGTTCTACGAGCAGTACTTC CSASETTFYEQYF
TRBJ1-4 TRBV7-9 NA many 15 TGTGCCAGCAGCTTATGGCGGGGTTCTGATGAAAAACTGTTTTTT CASSLWRGSDEKLFF
TRBJ1-2 TRBV4-1 NA NA 15 TGCGCCAGCAGCCAGGGGCTAAAAGGGGGTGATGGCTACACCTTC CASSQGLKGGDGYTF
TRBJ2-3 TRBV6-2/TRBV6-3 TRBD2 NA 16 TGTGCCAGCAGTTACTTGGGCGGGAGTGTCCCAGATACGCAGTATTTT CASSYLGGSVPDTQYF
TRBJ2-2 TRBV29-1 NA few 13 TGCAGCGTTGAATACAGGGACACCGGGGAGCTGTTTTTT CSVEYRDTGELFF
TRBJ2-7 TRBV27 NA few 13 TGTGCCAGCAGCCTACGAGCTCTATACGAGCAGTACTTC CASSLRALYEQYF
TRBJ2-7 TRBV27 NA few 15 TGTGCCAGCAGTTTATATCCGGGAGAGACCTACGAGCAGTACTTC CASSLYPGETYEQYF
TRBJ1-2 TRBV9 NA many 13 TGTGCCAGCAGCTCTGGACAGTACTATGGCTACACCTTC CASSSGQYYGYTF
TRBJ2-2 TRBV12-3/TRBV12-4 NA few 14 TGTGCCAGCAGTCCATCGACAGGCCCCGGGGAGCTGTTTTTT CASSPSTGPGELFF
TRBJ2-7 TRBV24-1 NA few 14 TGTGCCACCAGTGATTCCCCCCCTAGCCACGAGCAGTACTTC CATSDSPPSHEQYF
TRBJ2-5 TRBV7-2 TRBD1 many 16 TGTGCCAGCAGCTTAGTGGGGGACAGCGAATTAGAGACCCAGTACTTC CASSLVGDSELETQYF
TRBJ1-1 TRBV6-2/TRBV6-3 TRBD1 few 18 TGTGCCAGCAGCCCACTCCGGACAGGGGTAAATTTGAACACTGAAGCTTTCTTT CASSPLRTGVNLNTEAFF
TRBJ2-7 TRBV2 TRBD2 NA 15 TGTGCCAGCAGTGCTCCGGGACTAGAGGGCGACGAGCAGTACTTC CASSAPGLEGDEQYF
TRBJ2-7 TRBV7-2 TRBD2 many 14 TGTGCCAGCAGTTCGGGACTAGCGGTCTACGAGCAGTACTTC CASSSGLAVYEQYF
TRBJ2-7 TRBV7-6 TRBD2 NA 14 TGTGCCAGCAGCCCACTAGCGGGGCAGTACGAGCAGTACTTC CASSPLAGQYEQYF
TRBJ1-2 TRBV7-9 TRBD1 many 17 TGTGCCAGCAGCCAAGACAGGGGGCTGGATGCTAACTATGGCTACACCTTC CASSQDRGLDANYGYTF